This T cell receptor beta chain was observed in a study of spatial heterogeneity in lung cancer. In this sample, this clonotype turned up a few times. The time point: sample taken at primary tumor resection. There were some 70 donors, all of them untreated patients with early-stage non-small cell lung cancer. The study sequenced unsorted whole RNA from tumor, nontumor lung or frozen PBMC. TCRdb processed the 5' RACE reads anew with MiXCR; each CDR3 protein has one entry. The sample holds 30,000 to 40,000 distinct CDR3 sequences, 3.1% seen once. This sample comprised normal lung tissue next to the tumor, obtained at surgery. This clonotype was sampled from a male donor with early-stage non-small cell lung cancer.

CDR3 loop: CASSFTGIEQYF. The CDR3 DNA reads TGTGCCAGCAGCTTCACAGGGATCGAGCAGTACTTC. The rearrangement joins TRBV5-6 to TRBJ2-7; a possible D gene is TRBD1 (6 bases). The germline V and J ends were trimmed by 2 bases and 6 bases, with 9 bases remaining between them. Germline CDR1 SGHDT, CDR2 YYEEEE. This CDR3 spans 12 amino acids.